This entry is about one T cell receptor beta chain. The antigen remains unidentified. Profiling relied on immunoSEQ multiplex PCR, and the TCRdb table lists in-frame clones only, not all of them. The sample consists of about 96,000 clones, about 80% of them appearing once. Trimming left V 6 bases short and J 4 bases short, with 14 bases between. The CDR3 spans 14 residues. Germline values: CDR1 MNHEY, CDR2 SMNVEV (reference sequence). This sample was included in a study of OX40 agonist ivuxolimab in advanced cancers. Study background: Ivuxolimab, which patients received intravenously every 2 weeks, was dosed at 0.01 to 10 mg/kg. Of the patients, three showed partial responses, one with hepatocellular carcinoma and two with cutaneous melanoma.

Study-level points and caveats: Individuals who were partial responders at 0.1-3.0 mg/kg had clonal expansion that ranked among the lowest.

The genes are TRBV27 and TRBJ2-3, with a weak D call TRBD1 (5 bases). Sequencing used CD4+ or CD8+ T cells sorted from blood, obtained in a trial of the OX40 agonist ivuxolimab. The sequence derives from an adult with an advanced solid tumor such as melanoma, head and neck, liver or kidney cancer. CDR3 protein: CASRTSWGADTQYF. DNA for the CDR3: TGTGCCAGCAGAACCTCTTGGGGCGCAGATACGCAGTATTTT.